The sequence of this T cell receptor beta chain was determined in a study of response to subunit inactivated influenza vaccine (dated by TCRdb to 2017 to 2018). Regarding the research as a whole: Deep quantitative profiling of the T cell receptor repertoire was used in the study to follow responses to a trivalent subunit inactivated influenza vaccine.

V is reduced by 6 bases and J by 5 bases, leaving a spacing of 13 bases between them. CDR1 and CDR2 are drawn from the germline V gene: MNHNS, SASEGT. The CDR3 covers 13 residues, taking in both the cysteine and the phenylalanine. Only CDR3 DNA remains: 39 bases, in frame from the first base. What this sample's time point label stands for: 45 days after influenza vaccine administration. General study outcomes and caveats: The authors suggested that each seasonal influenza vaccination may recruit only a limited number of new T cells.

Library preparation was by RT-PCR. Sequencing was performed on an Illumina HiSeq 2500. TCRdb cleaned the public reads at Q25 with fastp, built clones with MiXCR and kept in-frame beta chains. All rows with the same CDR3 protein become a single entry with the most common DNA and genes. This sample has approximately 500,000 distinct CDR3 sequences in its table, and 10% to 15% of those were observed once. The top ten constitute under 15% of the sample. This clonotype was seen many times. The specificity of this receptor is unknown. No base-level quality is on record; no much larger clone is a single base apart.

Sequenced here: PBMCs from blood, sampled 45 days after vaccination. Here the chain combines TRBV6-1 and TRBJ1-1; the D gene is perhaps TRBD1, on 5 matching bases. The TCR comes from a middle-aged man who received an inactivated influenza vaccine. Donor details come from another sample of the same person, matched by shared clones. Read as DNA, the sequence is TGTGCCAGCAGGAGGGGTGGCGGTACTGAAGCTTTCTTT. The encoded protein is CASRRGGGTEAFF.